The 6 T cell receptor beta chains below come from one sample, sequenced in a study of T cells in women clearing cervical HPV infection. Only in-frame clones appear in the TCRdb table, and some are missing; sequencing was by immunoSEQ multiplex PCR. Found here are 45,000 to 55,000 clones; the top ten clones hold around 1.5%. The sequenced material came from blood buffy coat. These receptors all stem from a woman between 18 and 75 years old with a cervical HPV16 infection that either progressed to CIN3+ or cleared (not recorded which).

Note on this clone: The read halts 3 residues ahead of the CDR3 end, with the missing end drawn from the germline J gene. The rearrangement links TRBV20-1 to TRBJ1-5; D is possibly TRBD1 (6 bases). The V end lost 3 bases, the J end lost 2 bases, and 11 bases lay between the germline ends. The CDR3 length is 14 residues. The germline V gene encodes CDR1 DFQATT and CDR2 SNEGSKA (reference sequence). CDR3 in amino acids: CSASRGAGNQPQHF. The DNA read from the CDR3 is TGCAGTGCTAGTCGGGGGGCGGGCAATCAGCCC.

The sequenced part of the CDR3 DNA is TGTGCCAGCAGCTTAACCGTTCGGGGACTAGCGGGAGGTTTCTCCTACGAG. Its translation is CASSLTVRGLAGGFSYE. The entire CDR3 protein reads CASSLTVRGLAGGFSYEQYF. This chain links TRBV7-3 with TRBJ2-7; TRBD2 aligns across 15 bases. The read is 3 residues too short to cover the CDR3 end, so that end is filled in from the germline J gene. This CDR3 has 20 residues. Germline V lookup: CDR1 SGHTA, CDR2 FQGTGA. V trimming: 0 bases; J trimming: 0 bases; junction bases outside the gene matches: 9.

For this clone: The sequenced fragment ends 3 residues before the CDR3 boundary, so the rest is inferred from the germline J gene. The V call is TRBV5-1, the J call TRBJ2-3; 12 bases line up with TRBD2. Per germline, CDR1 SGHRS and CDR2 YFSETQ. The CDR3 totals 14 residues. V shed 5 bases, J shed 6 bases, and the junction held 4 bases outside the gene matches. The CDR3 protein is CASRRTSGADTQYF. The sequenced CDR3 bases are TGCGCCAGCAGGAGGACTAGCGGGGCTGATACG.

Notes on this clone: The read ends 3 residues early relative to the CDR3; the germline J gene fills the gap. V usage is TRBV5-1 and J usage is TRBJ2-3; 7 bases map to TRBD2. V dropped 0 bases and J dropped 0; count of bases not matched to a gene: 7. CDR1 is SGHRS and CDR2 is YFSETQ in the germline V gene. The CDR3 has 17 residues. This chain's CDR3 is CASSLASLARSTDTQYF. CDR3 DNA, as far as it was read: TGCGCCAGCAGCTTGGCCTCACTAGCGCGTAGCACAGATACG.

Details on this clone: The read halts 3 residues ahead of the CDR3 end, with the missing end drawn from the germline J gene. The chain uses TRBV18 and TRBJ1-1, with 12 bases that match TRBD1. This CDR3 region has 16 residues. CDR1 is KGHSH and CDR2 is LQKENI in the germline V gene. The CDR3 DNA, read in part, is TGTGCCAGCTCACTCCGACCGGGACAGGGGGCCCACGAG. Its protein is CASSLRPGQGAHE. The entire CDR3 is CASSLRPGQGAHEAFF.

As for this clone: The read ends 3 residues before the CDR3 terminus; that terminus is restored from the germline J gene. This chain uses TRBV3-1 (or the pseudogene TRBV3-2) with TRBJ2-2; D gene uncertain. V shed 11 bases and J shed 0 bases, with 10 bases lying between them. Germline assignment: CDR1 LGHDT and CDR2 YNNKEL (reference sequence). The CDR3 covers 13 residues. Incomplete CDR3 DNA: TGTGCCCTTAGAGATACGAACACCGGGGAG. Translation gives CALRDTNTGE. The CDR3 reads in full as CALRDTNTGELFF.